Listed here are 10 T cell receptor beta chains from one sample, sequenced in a study of cytomegalovirus exposure and HLA in healthy donors (TCRdb year 2017). Receptors were amplified or captured by the immunoSEQ multiplex PCR assay. Imported from immuneACCESS, the table was reduced by TCRdb to in-frame sequences with V and J called. These copies leave out some clones; in studies compared against another copy, an unresolved V gene accounts for under half, and the cause of the remainder is not known. This sample comprises some 110,000 clones, roughly 93% of them detected only once. The top ten constitute roughly 1.2% of the sample. The sample comprised PBMCs. These receptors came from a woman aged 18 to 35 in good health and CMV-seronegative.

This rearrangement joins TRBV7-2 to TRBJ2-7; TRBD2 might be the D (6 bases). CDR3 length equals 14 residues. From germline, CDR1 is SGHTA and CDR2 FQGNSA. V was cut by 3 bases and J by 0 bases, with 9 bases left in between. CDR3 sequence: CASSLDYNSYEQYF. CDR3 nucleotides: TGTGCCAGCAGCTTGGACTACAACTCCTACGAGCAGTACTTC.

In its sample, this clone was seen once. The chain links TRBV30 to TRBJ2-3, with D possibly matching TRBD1 (6 bases). The length of the CDR3 is 14 residues. Germline CDR1 reads GTSNPN; CDR2 reads SVGIG (reference sequence). The ends were cut back, 1 base at V and 6 bases at J, with 14 bases in the middle. CDR3 amino acids: CAWSEMGAKDTQYF. The CDR3 region has the DNA TGTGCCTGGAGTGAGATGGGGGCCAAGGATACGCAGTATTTT.

The rearrangement joins TRBV9 to TRBJ2-6; unclear D gene. Germline V gene data show CDR1 as SGDLS and CDR2 as YYNGEE. The CDR3 extends over 15 amino acids. V was clipped by 3 bases and J by 0 bases, with 7 bases between them. The CDR3 coding sequence is TGTGCCAGCAGCGCCGGTACCTCTGGGGCCAACGTCCTGACTTTC. This sequence encodes CASSAGTSGANVLTF.

This chain connects TRBV28 to TRBJ2-1; D remains unclear. The CDR3 runs 15 residues. V dropped 8 bases and J dropped 0 bases, with 14 bases sitting between them. The germline V gene encodes CDR1 MDHEN and CDR2 SYDVKM. This CDR3 reads CASFPAASSYNEQFF. DNA for the CDR3: TGTGCCAGCTTCCCGGCTGCTAGCTCCTACAATGAGCAGTTCTTC.

The rearrangement links TRBV19 to TRBJ2-5, with 9 bases fitting TRBD2. Germline CDR1 LNHDA, CDR2 SQIVND (reference sequence). Trimming took 3 bases from V and 3 from J; bases not matched to a gene: 5. This CDR3 spans 15 amino acids. The DNA for the CDR3 is TGTGCCAGTAGTATTGCTAGCGGGGTGAAAGAGACCCAGTACTTC. Protein: CASSIASGVKETQYF.

This chain connects TRBV28 to TRBJ2-2; weak D call: TRBD1 (7 bases). Trimming pared 3 bases from V and 6 bases from J, leaving 20 bases between. This CDR3 is 17 amino acids long. Germline assignment: CDR1 MDHEN and CDR2 SYDVKM. The CDR3 nucleotides read TGTGCCAGCAGTTTCGGGAGACAGGGTGGTTTGGCCGGGGAGCTGTTTTTT. Encoded protein: CASSFGRQGGLAGELFF.

The rearrangement links TRBV6-1 to TRBJ1-2; possible D gene TRBD1, 6 bases. The CDR3 is 13 residues long. V was shortened by 4 bases and J by 8 bases, with 14 bases between the two germline ends. CDR1 is MNHNS and CDR2 is SASEGT in the germline V gene. As DNA, the CDR3 is TGTGCCAGCAGTGTCGGGGGGGCGCGGGGCTACACCTTC. Translating gives CASSVGGARGYTF.

The genes are TRBV11-2 and TRBJ1-1; D is unresolved. Trimming stripped 1 base from V and 5 bases from J, with 11 bases between. The germline V gene encodes CDR1 SGHAT and CDR2 FQNNGV. CDR3 size: 14 residues. CDR3 coding DNA: TGTGCCAGCAGCTTAGTCGGCGGGTTGACTGAAGCTTTCTTT. Its protein product is CASSLVGGLTEAFF.

This chain joins TRBV5-6 and TRBJ1-1, with 9 bases identical to TRBD1. The J segment lost 7 bases and the V segment lost 3 bases, leaving 7 bases of the junction unmatched. The CDR3 totals 14 residues. Germline V gives CDR1 SGHDT, CDR2 YYEEEE. The CDR3 nucleotides are TGTGCCAGCAGCTATACAGGGGGCGCCGGTGAAGCTTTCTTT. Its protein is CASSYTGGAGEAFF.

The chain combines TRBV4-1 with TRBJ2-7; 7 nucleotides line up with TRBD1. The length of the CDR3 is 15 residues. Germline loops: CDR1 MGHRA, CDR2 YSYEKL. The V segment lost 4 bases and the J segment 5 bases; nucleotides outside the gene matches: 11. CDR3 nucleotides: TGCGCCAGCAGCCTCCAGACAGGGACAAGGGACGAGCAGTACTTC. It yields the protein CASSLQTGTRDEQYF.